This T cell receptor beta chain originates from a study of CD8+CD57+ T cells in acquired aplastic anemia. On the study more broadly: 3.2 ug was the average amount of DNA from sorted CD4+ and CD8+ cells.

Profiles of TCR beta VDJ and CDR3 were generated from a genomic DNA template. Via MiXCR, TCRdb re-called the reads, giving one row per CDR3 protein. This table has 170,000 or so distinct CDR3 sequences, 40% to 60% appearing once. This clonotype has a count of ten or more. J was trimmed by 3 bases and V by 4 bases; bases with no gene match: 14. This CDR3 region has 17 residues. Looked up from germline, CDR1 is DFQATT and CDR2 is SNEGSKA (reference sequence). Previously, flow cytometry had revealed CD8+CD57+ cell expansion in the patients chosen for sequencing. This clonotype originated in a human donor with aplastic anemia. Sequencing input: sorted CD4+, CD8+, or CD8+CD57+ T cells (not recorded which) from PBMCs. The rearrangement joins TRBV20-1 to TRBJ2-7; 11 bases agree with TRBD2. The CDR3 is CSAKASGRTHVLYEQYF. CDR3 nucleotides: TGCAGTGCTAAGGCTAGCGGGAGGACCCACGTCCTCTACGAGCAGTACTTC.